This TCR beta chain was retrieved from a study of shared clonotypes between healthy human individuals. Study-wide results and limits: A reduction in generation probabilities was seen for non-shared clonotypes relative to those shared by all four donors.

Only in-frame clones appear in the TCRdb table, and some are missing; sequencing was by immunoSEQ multiplex PCR. This sample yields hundreds of thousands of clones, of which around 96% are seen a single time; 0.11% belongs to the top ten. Naive CD8 cells comprised CD45RO-negative, CCR7-positively selected cells, excluding terminally differentiated effector memory CD45RA+ cells. Concerning this clone: What it binds is not known.

Sequenced input: naive CD8+ T cells sorted from blood. This TCR was recovered from a woman in her twenties or thirties in good health.

DNA of the CDR3: TGTGCCAGCAGTTTATCGGCAGGGGGTGCGGGGGAGCAGTACTTC. Its translation: CASSLSAGGAGEQYF. V gene TRBV28 combines with J gene TRBJ2-7; tentatively, D is TRBD1 (7 bases). Germline CDR1 is MDHEN and CDR2 is SYDVKM. The CDR3 extends over 15 amino acids. The V gene lost 1 base and the J gene lost 7 bases, with 17 bases spanning the gap. The variable domain in full, completed from reference TRBV28 and TRBJ2-7, reads DVKVTQSSRYLVKRTGEKVFLECVQDMDHENMFWYRQDPGLGLRLIYFSYDVKMKEKGDIPEGYSVSREKKERFSLILESASTNQTSMYLCASSLSAGGAGEQYFGPGTRLTVT.